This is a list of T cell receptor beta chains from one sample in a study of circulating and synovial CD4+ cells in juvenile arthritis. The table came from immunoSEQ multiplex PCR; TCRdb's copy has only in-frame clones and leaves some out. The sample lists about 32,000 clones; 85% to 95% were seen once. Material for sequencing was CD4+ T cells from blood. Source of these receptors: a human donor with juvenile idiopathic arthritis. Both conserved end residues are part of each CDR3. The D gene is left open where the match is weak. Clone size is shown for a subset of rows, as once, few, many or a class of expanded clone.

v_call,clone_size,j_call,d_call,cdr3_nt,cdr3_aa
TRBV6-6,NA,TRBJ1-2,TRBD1,TGTGCCAGCAGTCCTCAGGGACAGACTACTGGCTACACCTTC,CASSPQGQTTGYTF
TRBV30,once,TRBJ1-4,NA,TGTGCCTGGAGTGGCGGACAAGCAACTAATGAAAAACTGTTTTTT,CAWSGGQATNEKLFF
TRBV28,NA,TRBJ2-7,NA,TGTGCCAGCTTACGACAGTATCCTTACGAGCAGTACTTC,CASLRQYPYEQYF
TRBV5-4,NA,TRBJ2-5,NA,TGTGCCAGCAGCCCCGGGGTAGCGGAAACCATTCAAGAGACCCAGTACTTC,CASSPGVAETIQETQYF
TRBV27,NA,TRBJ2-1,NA,TGTGCCAGCAGGGGCAGTGTTGGTGAGCAGTTCTTC,CASRGSVGEQFF
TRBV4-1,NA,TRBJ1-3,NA,TGCGCCAGCAGCCAATCCGGCTACGGGAGCCTTGGGAACACCATATATTTT,CASSQSGYGSLGNTIYF
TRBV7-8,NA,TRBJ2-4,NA,TGTGCCAGCAGCTTAAGTCGACTAGCCAAAAACATTCAGTACTTC,CASSLSRLAKNIQYF
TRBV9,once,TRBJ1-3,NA,TGTGCCAGCAGCGTAGAACCCGGGGCTGGAAACACCATATATTTT,CASSVEPGAGNTIYF
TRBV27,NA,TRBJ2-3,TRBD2,TGTGCCAGCAGCACTAGCGGGAGGCCTAGCACAGATACGCAGTATTTT,CASSTSGRPSTDTQYF
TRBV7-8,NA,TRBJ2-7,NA,TGTGCCAGCAGCTTAGGTGTGACAGTGACCTACGAGCAGTACTTC,CASSLGVTVTYEQYF
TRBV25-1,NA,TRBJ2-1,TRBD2,TGTGCCAGCAGTAAAGTAGGCGGGAGGGCCGATGAGCAGTTCTTC,CASSKVGGRADEQFF
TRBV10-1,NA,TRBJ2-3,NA,TGCGCCAGCAGCGCCGGCAGGAGGACAGATACGCAGTATTTT,CASSAGRRTDTQYF
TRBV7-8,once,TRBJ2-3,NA,TGTGCCAGCAGCCCGAGACTAAGCGGACTCACAGATACGCAGTATTTT,CASSPRLSGLTDTQYF
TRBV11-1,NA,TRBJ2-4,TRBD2,TGTGCCAGCAGCCCGGGAGGGATAGCCAAAAACATTCAGTACTTC,CASSPGGIAKNIQYF
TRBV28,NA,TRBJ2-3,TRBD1,TGTGCCAGTACAGGGGTGACAGATACGCAGTATTTT,CASTGVTDTQYF
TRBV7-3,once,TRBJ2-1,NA,TGTGCCAGCAGCTTAAGGGCAGGGGCGAACAATGAGCAGTTCTTC,CASSLRAGANNEQFF
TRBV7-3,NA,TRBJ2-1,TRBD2,TGTGCCAGCAGCTTGACTAGCGGAGGCAATGAGCAGTTCTTC,CASSLTSGGNEQFF
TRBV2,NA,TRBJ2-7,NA,TGTGCCAGCAGTGAACAGGGGAGCTCCTACGAGCAGTACTTC,CASSEQGSSYEQYF
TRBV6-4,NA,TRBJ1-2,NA,TGTGCCAGCAGTCCAACAGGGAGTTCTAACTATGGCTACACCTTC,CASSPTGSSNYGYTF
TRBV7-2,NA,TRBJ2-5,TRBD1,TGTGCCAGCAGCTCGGGACAGGGCGCGACCCAGTACTTC,CASSSGQGATQYF
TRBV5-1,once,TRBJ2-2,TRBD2,TGTGCCAGCAGCCCCCTAGCGGGAGGGCACCCCGGGGAGCTGTTTTTT,CASSPLAGGHPGELFF
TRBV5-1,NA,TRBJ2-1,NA,TGCGCCAGCAGAGTTGAACAGGGATGGGCCTACAATGAGCAGTTCTTC,CASRVEQGWAYNEQFF
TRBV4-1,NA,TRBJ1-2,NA,TGCGCCAGCGGCGACGGGGGATCAGCTAACTATGGCTACACCTTC,CASGDGGSANYGYTF
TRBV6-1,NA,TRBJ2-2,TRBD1,TGTGCCAGCAGTGGACAGGGGGCGGTCGGGGAGCTGTTTTTT,CASSGQGAVGELFF
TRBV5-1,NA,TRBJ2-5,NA,TGCGCCAGCAGCATGGGAGGTGGGAGAGAGACCCAGTACTTC,CASSMGGGRETQYF
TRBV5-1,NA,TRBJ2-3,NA,TGCGCCAGCAACGGGGACACAGATACGCAGTATTTT,CASNGDTDTQYF
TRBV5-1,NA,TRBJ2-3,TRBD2,TGCGCCAGCAGCTTGAGCCTAGCGGGAGCAGCAGATACGCAGTATTTT,CASSLSLAGAADTQYF
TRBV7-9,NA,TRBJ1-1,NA,TGTGCCAGCAGTTCAGTACATGAAGCTTTCTTT,CASSSVHEAFF
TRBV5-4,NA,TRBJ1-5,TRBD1,TGTGCCAGCAGGTTTAACAGGGGGCGAACTTACGATCAGCCCCAGCATTTT,CASRFNRGRTYDQPQHF
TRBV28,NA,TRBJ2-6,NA,TGTGCCAGCAGTTTATCTGTGGGGGGCTCTGGGGCCAACGTCCTGACTTTC,CASSLSVGGSGANVLTF
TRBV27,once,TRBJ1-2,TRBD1,TGTGCCAGCAGTCCAAGACAGGGGGCGACCGGTGGCTACACCTTC,CASSPRQGATGGYTF
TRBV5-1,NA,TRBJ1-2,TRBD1,TGCGCCAGCAGCTCGGGACAGGTGAACTATGGCTACACCTTC,CASSSGQVNYGYTF
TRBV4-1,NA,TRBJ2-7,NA,TGCGCCAGCAGCCCCTACCAGGCAGCCGTCGTGGAGCAGTACTTC,CASSPYQAAVVEQYF
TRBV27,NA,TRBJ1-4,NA,TGTGCCAGCAGTTTATCACACACCCCAAGGTCAGGTGAAAAACTGTTTTTT,CASSLSHTPRSGEKLFF
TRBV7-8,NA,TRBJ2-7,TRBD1,TGTGCCAGCAGCTCAGGAACAGGGGCCTACGAGCAGTACTTC,CASSSGTGAYEQYF